The next 19 T cell receptor beta chains were all read from a single sample in a study of patients and donors after allogeneic stem cell transplantation. MiXCR, run by TCRdb on the RT-PCR reads, gives a single entry per CDR3 protein. The sample shows about a million distinct CDR3 sequences, roughly 17% of them seen only once. The specimen sequenced was blood, either unsorted or a sorted T cell fraction (not recorded which). The receptors were gathered from a human donor who was either an allogeneic HSCT recipient or a stem cell or donor lymphocyte infusion donor (not recorded which). It is not recorded whose cells these are; they may come from a transplant donor.

There are a few counts of this clonotype. The chain recombines TRBV11-2 with TRBJ1-5; TRBD1 is a possible D gene (5 bases). The CDR3 has 15 residues. Deletions cut 5 bases from V and 1 base from J, with 12 bases between. Looked up from germline, CDR1 is SGHAT and CDR2 is FQNNGV. CDR3 DNA sequence: TGTGCCAGCAGCCGGGGACCCGGCAGCAATCAGCCCCAGCATTTT. Translated, it gives CASSRGPGSNQPQHF.

Many counts were recorded for this clonotype. The genes are TRBV5-1 and TRBJ1-4, with a possible D match to TRBD1 (5 bases). V dropped 6 bases and J dropped 8 bases, with 17 bases sitting between them. The CDR3 has 14 amino acids. CDR1 and CDR2 from the germline V gene are SGHRS and YFSETQ. The CDR3 here is CASMEESRAEKLFF. The CDR3 nucleotides read TGCGCCAGCATGGAAGAAAGCAGGGCAGAAAAACTGTTTTTT.

The sample holds a few counts of this clonotype. The gene calls are TRBV5-1 and TRBJ1-2, with D possibly TRBD1 on 5 matching bases. V lost 1 base and J 3 bases, leaving 22 bases between the germline ends. CDR1 SGHRS and CDR2 YFSETQ come from the germline V gene. This CDR3 region has 18 residues. CDR3 coding DNA: TGCGCCAGCAGCTTGAGACGGACCACAGGACCCTGGGACTATGGCTACACCTTC. As protein: CASSLRRTTGPWDYGYTF.

The table lists this clonotype with a few counts. V gene TRBV29-1 combines with J gene TRBJ2-5, with D unresolved. The V gene lost 5 bases and the J gene lost 1 base, with 8 bases spanning the gap. The CDR3 sequence is 12 residues long. The germline CDR1 and CDR2 sequences are SQVTM and ANQGSEA. This CDR3 reads CSVSRSQETQYF. The CDR3 DNA sequence: TGCAGCGTTTCCAGGAGCCAAGAGACCCAGTACTTC.

The chain links TRBV29-1 to TRBJ2-5; weak D call: TRBD1 (7 bases). Germline V gene lookup returns CDR1 SQVTM and CDR2 ANQGSEA. The length of the CDR3 is 13 residues. Trimming took off 4 bases at V and 5 bases at J, with 14 bases between the two ends. The CDR3 sequence: CSVVEGALETQYF. In DNA, the CDR3 is TGCAGCGTTGTGGAGGGGGCTTTGGAGACCCAGTACTTC. The whole variable domain, filled in from reference TRBV29-1 and TRBJ2-5, reads SAVISQKPSRDICQRGTSLTIQCQVDSQVTMMFWYRQQPGQSLTLIATANQGSEATYESGFVIDKFPISRPNLTFSTLTVSNMSPEDSSIYLCSVVEGALETQYFGPGTRLLVL.

The chain employs TRBV29-1 and TRBJ2-1, with 7 nucleotides matching TRBD2. The CDR3 is 14 residues long. Germline V gives CDR1 SQVTM, CDR2 ANQGSEA. The V gene end was trimmed by 0 bases and the J gene end by 8 bases; junction bases not matched to a gene: 7. The CDR3 spells CSVEDNAGVDEQFF. CDR3 coding DNA: TGCAGCGTTGAAGATAATGCGGGAGTCGATGAGCAGTTCTTC.

The chain is built from TRBV12-3 or TRBV12-4 and TRBJ2-1, with TRBD1 matching over 7 bases. Trimming at V came to 5 bases and at J to 0 bases, leaving 10 bases not matched to a gene. CDR3 length: 17 residues. CDR3 coding DNA: TGTGCCAGCAGTCTTCACAGGGGCCGCAGCTCCTACAATGAGCAGTTCTTC. Translated: CASSLHRGRSSYNEQFF.

This clonotype was observed a few times. J is TRBJ2-4 and V is TRBV12-3 or TRBV12-4; TRBD2 aligns across 9 bases. The CDR3 sequence is 16 residues long. The J segment lost 0 bases and the V segment lost 7 bases, leaving 7 bases of the junction unmatched. The CDR3 is CASTLAGNLAKNIQYF. The CDR3 DNA follows: TGTGCCAGCACTCTAGCGGGGAACCTAGCCAAAAACATTCAGTACTTC.

This clonotype was seen more than once but under ten times. This chain joins TRBV5-1 and TRBJ2-7; 9 bases align to TRBD1. The CDR3 consists of 15 residues. V lost 2 bases and J lost 4; bases outside the gene matches: 7. From germline, CDR1 is SGHRS and CDR2 YFSETQ. The chain's CDR3 is CASSFGQGRSYEQYF. As DNA, the CDR3 is TGCGCCAGCAGCTTTGGACAGGGGAGGTCGTACGAGCAGTACTTC.

This sequence joins TRBV4-2 and TRBJ2-3; possibly TRBD2 for D (5 bases). V was clipped by 0 bases and J by 0 bases, with 10 bases between them. The CDR3 spans 16 residues. CDR1 is LGHNA and CDR2 is YNFKEQ in the germline V gene. In DNA, the CDR3 is TGTGCCAGCAGCCAAGAGGGAGCGGCTAGCACAGATACGCAGTATTTT. Translated: CASSQEGAASTDTQYF.

V is TRBV4-3 and J is TRBJ1-4; D is undetermined. CDR1 LGHNA and CDR2 YSLEER come from the germline V gene. This CDR3 comprises 14 residues. V dropped 4 bases and J dropped 8 bases, with 14 bases sitting between them. The CDR3 DNA follows: TGCGCCAGCAGCCCGAGTCGTCTGGGGGAAAAACTGTTTTTT. This translates into CASSPSRLGEKLFF.

This clonotype was counted a few times. J is TRBJ1-2 and V is TRBV29-1, with TRBD1 identical over 8 bases. CDR3 length equals 15 residues. The V and J ends lost 6 bases and 8 bases, in that order; junction bases with no gene match: 17. Looked up from germline, CDR1 is SQVTM and CDR2 is ANQGSEA. The CDR3 DNA is TGCAGCGTCGGGGGGCGGCAGGGGGCACGGTTGGGCTACACCTTC. Protein: CSVGGRQGARLGYTF.

V is TRBV5-1 and J is TRBJ2-7; D is perhaps TRBD1 (6 bases). With 0 bases removed from V and 3 bases from J, the gap between germline ends came to 10 bases. Germline V gene lookup returns CDR1 SGHRS and CDR2 YFSETQ. This CDR3 region has 14 residues. The CDR3 sequence is CASSLDGQSYEQYF. CDR3 coding DNA: TGCGCCAGCAGCTTGGACGGACAGAGCTACGAGCAGTACTTC.

The chain combines TRBV7-2 with TRBJ1-2, with 10 bases identical to TRBD1. CDR3 size: 14 residues. Germline loops: CDR1 SGHTA, CDR2 FQGNSA. V trimming: 2 bases; J trimming: 5 bases; junction bases outside the gene matches: 2. CDR3: CASSLSGQGYGYTF. As DNA, the CDR3 is TGTGCCAGCAGCTTATCGGGACAGGGGTATGGCTACACCTTC.

The J gene is TRBJ2-3, the V gene TRBV12-3 or TRBV12-4, with D possibly TRBD2 on 5 matching bases. The CDR3 length is 16 residues. V lost 6 bases, J lost 4 bases, and 20 bases lay in between. The CDR3 bases are TGTGCCAGCAGGGAGCATGGGAGTATTGTCGCAGATACGCAGTATTTT. Amino acids: CASREHGSIVADTQYF.

The V gene is TRBV20-1, the J gene TRBJ1-2; D is undetermined. CDR3 size: 10 residues. Trimming shortened V by 5 bases and J by 8 bases, and 9 bases separated the two germline ends. Germline CDR1 and CDR2: DFQATT and SNEGSKA (reference sequence). In nucleotides, the CDR3 is TGCAGTGCTCCCTACAGCGGCTACACCTTC. Encoded protein: CSAPYSGYTF.

The V and J genes are TRBV6-1 and TRBJ1-2; TRBD1 agrees at 7 bases. Germline loops: CDR1 MNHNS, CDR2 SASEGT. CDR3 length equals 14 residues. With 6 bases clipped from V and 4 bases from J, the junction kept 8 bases outside the gene matches. As DNA, the CDR3 is TGTGCCAGCAGACCTTACCAGGGGGGCTATGGCTACACCTTC. Its translation is CASRPYQGGYGYTF.

This clonotype was found a few times. CDR3 sequence: CASSEQGPPGNTIYF. In DNA, the CDR3 is TGTGCCAGCAGTGAACAGGGGCCCCCTGGAAACACCATATATTTT. The rearrangement joins TRBV2 to TRBJ1-3; possibly TRBD1 for D (6 bases). The CDR3 is 15 residues long. The ends were cut back, 2 bases at V and 2 bases at J, with 10 bases in the middle. Germline assignment: CDR1 SNHLY and CDR2 FYNNEI. Together with reference TRBV2 and TRBJ1-3, the CDR3 gives the full variable domain: EPEVTQTPSHQVTQMGQEVILRCVPISNHLYFYWYRQILGQKVEFLVSFYNNEISEKSEIFDDQFSVERPDGSNFTLKIRSTKLEDSAMYFCASSEQGPPGNTIYFGEGSWLTVV.

The rearrangement uses TRBV27 and TRBJ1-6, with D unresolved. V was cut by 5 bases and J by 6 bases, with 17 bases left in between. The CDR3 loop spans 16 amino acids. Germline CDR1 is MNHEY and CDR2 is SMNVEV (reference sequence). The CDR3 nucleotides read TGTGCCAGCAGTCCCTTCGGACTTCTTTTTAATTCACCCCTCCACTTT. Residues: CASSPFGLLFNSPLHF.